Below are 3 T cell receptor beta chains sequenced from a single sample in a study of shared clonotypes between healthy human individuals (dated by TCRdb to the early 2020s). For the CD8 naive samples, CD45RO-negative cells were positively selected for CCR7, yielding a CD45RA+CCR7+ population from which TemRA cells were excluded. Library preparation used the immunoSEQ multiplex PCR assay. Held by TCRdb, this immuneACCESS table contains in-frame sequences only and omits some clones. Under half of the omission traces to an unresolved V gene where checked; the cause of the rest is unknown. This sample gives more than 2 million clones in total; roughly 95% of them show up just once. The ten largest clones represent more than 1.5% of the sample. Sequenced: naive CD8+ T cells from PBMCs. The cell subset or site label here, explained by the study, means: CD45RA+CCR7+. Every receptor here comes from a man between 18 and 35 years old in good health. Some clones in this sample may be carry-over from other donors' samples.

This chain links TRBV9 with TRBJ2-1; 9 nucleotides align to TRBD2. In germline, CDR1 is SGDLS, CDR2 YYNGEE. J was trimmed by 2 bases and V by 4 bases; bases with no gene match: 7. This CDR3 is built from 16 residues. The CDR3 DNA is TGTGCCAGCAGCCCACCCCTAGCGGGGACCTACAATGAGCAGTTCTTC. It yields the protein CASSPPLAGTYNEQFF.

This sequence joins TRBV6-1 and TRBJ2-1; TRBD2 aligns across 8 bases. This CDR3 comprises 15 residues. The germline V gene has CDR1 MNHNS and CDR2 SASEGT. Losses at the gene ends were 2 bases for V and 3 bases for J; bases not matched to a gene: 3. The CDR3 here is CASSERSGGYNEQFF. In nucleotides, the CDR3 is TGTGCCAGCAGTGAAAGGAGCGGGGGCTACAATGAGCAGTTCTTC.

Concerning this clone: The sample holds other DNA sequences that translate to the same CDR3. The V gene is TRBV25-1, the J gene TRBJ1-2; D is uncertain. The germline V gene has CDR1 MGHDK and CDR2 SYGVNS. The V gene lost 6 bases and the J gene lost 5 bases, with 4 bases spanning the gap. The length of the CDR3 is 10 residues. CDR3 loop: CASRGYGYTF. Here the CDR3 DNA reads TGTGCCAGCAGGGGATATGGCTACACCTTC.